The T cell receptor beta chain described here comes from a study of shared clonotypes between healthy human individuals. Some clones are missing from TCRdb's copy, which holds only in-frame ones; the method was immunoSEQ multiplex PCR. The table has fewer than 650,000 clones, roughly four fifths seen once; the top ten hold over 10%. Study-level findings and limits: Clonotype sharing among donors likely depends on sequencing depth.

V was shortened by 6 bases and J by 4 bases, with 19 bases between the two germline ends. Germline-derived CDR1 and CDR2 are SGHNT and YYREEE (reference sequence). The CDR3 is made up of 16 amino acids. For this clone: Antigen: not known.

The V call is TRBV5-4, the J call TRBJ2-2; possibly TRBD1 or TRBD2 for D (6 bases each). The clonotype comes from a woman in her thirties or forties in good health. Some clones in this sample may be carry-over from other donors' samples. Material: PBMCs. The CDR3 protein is CASKSGAGKPTGELFF. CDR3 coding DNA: TGTGCCAGCAAATCGGGGGCGGGAAAGCCCACCGGGGAGCTGTTTTTT.